The 27 T cell receptor beta chains listed next were all sequenced from one sample in a study of molecular identifiers for immune sequencing clone quantification. TCRdb independently ran MiXCR on the PCR reads; one entry per CDR3 protein. The sample holds over 100,000 distinct CDR3 sequences, about a third seen once. Sequencing was carried out using naive CD8+ T cells from blood, with Jurkat cell RNA spiked in. Sample subset: FACS-sorted CD8+CD4-CCR7+CD45RA+ naive T cells. Receptor source: a human donor in good health. Some libraries in this study had Jurkat cell RNA spiked in.

The table lists this clonotype with a few counts. The chain combines TRBV29-1 with TRBJ2-7; D possibly corresponds to TRBD2 (6 bases). V gave up 7 bases and J gave up 5 bases, with 15 bases separating them. CDR3 length: 12 residues. CDR1 and CDR2 from the germline V gene are SQVTM and ANQGSEA. The CDR3 region is CSARAGLNEQYF. CDR3 bases: TGCAGCGCCCGGGCGGGACTTAACGAGCAGTACTTC.

For this clonotype: Because it lacks the conserved phenylalanine or tryptophan at the end, this CDR3 is likely a read error. This chain joins TRBV9 and TRBJ1-5; 9 bases are shared with TRBD1. This CDR3 spans 18 amino acids. Germline CDR1 SGDLS, CDR2 YYNGEE. V was clipped by 3 bases and J by 0 bases; unmatched bases: 10. The CDR3 reads CASSDGQGIPFSNQPQHS. In DNA, the CDR3 is TGTGCCAGCAGCGATGGACAGGGGATCCCTTTTAGCAATCAGCCCCAGCATTCT.

This clonotype occurred a few times. The rearrangement links TRBV7-9 to TRBJ2-5; no clear D gene. Looked up from germline, CDR1 is SEHNR and CDR2 is FQNEAQ (reference sequence). Trimming removed 6 bases at V and 2 bases at J, with 19 bases between. There are 16 residues in the CDR3. The CDR3 bases are TGTGCCAGCAGTTACCCGTGGGGTGTCCTTCAAGAGACCCAGTACTTC. Amino acid sequence: CASSYPWGVLQETQYF.

This rearrangement joins TRBV19 to TRBJ1-5; 8 nucleotides line up with TRBD1. The CDR3 runs 17 residues. V shed 0 bases and J 0 bases; nucleotides not matched to a gene: 4. Germline V gene data show CDR1 as LNHDA and CDR2 as SQIVND (reference sequence). The DNA for the CDR3 is TGTGCCAGTAGTATAGACCTAACAGGGGGTAGCAATCAGCCCCAGCATTTT. It translates to CASSIDLTGGSNQPQHF.

This clonotype was seen a few times. The chain carries TRBV29-1 and TRBJ2-7, with 8 bases aligning to TRBD1. V shed 3 bases and J 2 bases; nucleotides not matched to a gene: 6. CDR1 and CDR2 (germline): SQVTM, ANQGSEA. The CDR3 sequence is 14 residues long. CDR3 coding DNA: TGCAGCGTTGACCGCGGGGACAGGACCTACGAGCAGTACTTC. This encodes CSVDRGDRTYEQYF.

Turning to this clonotype: With a much larger clone just one base away, this may be a read error. The J gene is TRBJ2-7, the V gene TRBV20-1; D may correspond to TRBD1 or TRBD2 (6 bases each). CDR3 length: 11 residues. The V gene's germline CDR1 is DFQATT and CDR2 SNEGSKA (reference sequence). The CDR3 DNA is TGCGGTGGAGGGGGTCTCTACGAGCAGTACTTC. It translates to CGGGGLYEQYF.

This clonotype occurred a few times. A read error is possible here, since a much larger clone lies one base away. This chain links TRBV7-2 with TRBJ1-5; D possibly corresponds to TRBD1 (5 bases). Looked up from germline, CDR1 is SGHTA and CDR2 is FQGNSA. The CDR3 loop spans 15 amino acids. Trimming removed 8 bases at V and 5 bases at J, with 19 bases between. CDR3 sequence (DNA): TGTGCCAGCGGCCCACCCTGGGGGGTGGATCAGCCCCAGCATTTT. Amino acid sequence: CASGPPWGVDQPQHF.

On this clonotype itself: This may be a read error, as it is one base from a much larger clone. This chain joins TRBV28 and TRBJ2-2; D is perhaps TRBD1 or TRBD2 (5 bases each). CDR1 is MDHEN and CDR2 is SYDVKM in the germline V gene. The CDR3 contains 16 residues. Trimming stripped 7 bases from V and 6 bases from J, with 21 bases between. In DNA, the CDR3 is TGTGCCAGCACCTCCGTTAGCGCCAGGGATCCCGGGGAGCTGTTTTTT. Translating it yields CASTSVSARDPGELFF.

This clonotype was observed a handful of times. The chain carries TRBV18 and TRBJ2-7, with D possibly being TRBD1 (6 bases). The CDR3 runs to 16 residues. V lost 2 bases and J lost 0, with 14 bases in between. Germline V gene sequence: CDR1 KGHSH, CDR2 LQKENI. This CDR3 reads CASSPGDTIFSYEQYF. The CDR3, as DNA: TGTGCCAGCTCACCAGGGGACACCATATTCTCCTACGAGCAGTACTTC.

This chain links TRBV2 with TRBJ2-5, with TRBD2 as a possible D gene (5 bases). The CDR3 is 13 amino acids. Trimming cost V 6 bases and J 4 bases, with 12 bases left between them. Germline V gene sequence: CDR1 SNHLY, CDR2 FYNNEI. The CDR3 protein is CASSEGSSETQYF. The DNA of the CDR3 is TGTGCCAGCAGCGAGGGAAGTTCAGAGACCCAGTACTTC.

For this clonotype: This may be a read error, as it is one base from a much larger clone. The chain carries TRBV7-2 and TRBJ2-3; the D gene could be TRBD1 or TRBD2 (5 bases each). Germline-derived CDR1 and CDR2 are SGHTA and FQGNSA. Trimming cost V 2 bases and J 2 bases, with 11 bases left between them. The CDR3 has 15 amino acids. The CDR3 loop reads CASSLLGRTTDTQYF. The CDR3 DNA sequence: TGTGCCAGCAGCTTATTGGGACGAACCACAGATACGCAGTATTTT.

There are a few counts of this clonotype. The V gene is TRBV14, the J gene TRBJ2-3; D possibly matches TRBD1 or TRBD2 (5 bases each). CDR1 SGHDN and CDR2 FVKESK come from the germline V gene. This CDR3 has 14 residues. Trimming took 2 bases from V and 1 from J, leaving 7 bases between them. CDR3 amino acids: CASSQLGGTDTQYF. In DNA, the CDR3 is TGTGCCAGCAGCCAATTGGGGGGCACAGATACGCAGTATTTT.

V and J are TRBV28 and TRBJ1-1; D not resolved. In germline, CDR1 is MDHEN, CDR2 SYDVKM. Trimming took 5 bases from V and 2 from J, leaving 9 bases between them. The CDR3 runs to 13 residues. The CDR3 is CASSPPLNTEAFF. The CDR3 DNA sequence: TGTGCCAGCAGTCCTCCTCTAAACACTGAAGCTTTCTTT. Full variable domain (outside the CDR3, taken from reference TRBV28 and TRBJ1-1): DVKVTQSSRYLVKRTGEKVFLECVQDMDHENMFWYRQDPGLGLRLIYFSYDVKMKEKGDIPEGYSVSREKKERFSLILESASTNQTSMYLCASSPPLNTEAFFGQGTRLTVV.

The rearrangement uses TRBV6-2 or TRBV6-3 and TRBJ2-3, with TRBD2 matching over 10 bases. Germline CDR1 and CDR2: MNHEY and SVGEGT. The CDR3 consists of 15 residues. Trimming removed 4 bases from V and 2 bases from J; junction bases left unmatched: 3. The CDR3 reads CASSLLAGATDTQYF. The CDR3 bases are TGTGCCAGCAGTTTGCTAGCGGGAGCCACAGATACGCAGTATTTT.

This clonotype was counted between two and nine times. The junction departs from the called germline gene at one end, perhaps through a read error. The V call is TRBV29-1, the J call TRBJ2-3; D possibly corresponds to TRBD2 (5 bases). Germline V lookup: CDR1 SQVTM, CDR2 ANQGSEA. The CDR3 loop spans 11 amino acids. CDR3 protein: CSVKFEDTQYF. CDR3 coding DNA: TGTAGCGTGAAGTTCGAAGATACGCAGTATTTT.

This clonotype occurred a few times. V is TRBV5-6 and J is TRBJ1-2; no clear D. The CDR3 has 13 amino acids. V gave up 0 bases and J gave up 3 bases, with 6 bases separating them. Germline V gives CDR1 SGHDT, CDR2 YYEEEE. CDR3 amino acids: CASSLGEDYGYTF. DNA of the CDR3: TGTGCCAGCAGCTTGGGGGAGGACTATGGCTACACCTTC. Together with reference TRBV5-6 and TRBJ1-2, the CDR3 gives the full variable domain: DAGVTQSPTHLIKTRGQQVTLRCSPKSGHDTVSWYQQALGQGPQFIFQYYEEEERQRGNFPDRFSGHQFPNYSSELNVNALLLGDSALYLCASSLGEDYGYTFGSGTRLTVV.

This clonotype was picked up one time. A much larger clone lies a single base off, so this may be a read error. The CDR3 carries no conserved terminal phenylalanine or tryptophan, so it likely arises from a read error. The chain joins TRBV6-2 or TRBV6-3 to TRBJ1-1; 8 bases match TRBD1. Germline V gene data show CDR1 as MNHEY and CDR2 as SVGEGT. Trimming at V came to 4 bases and at J to 0 bases, leaving 1 base not matched to a gene. The CDR3 contains 14 residues. CDR3 region: CASSWDRMNTEAFC. CDR3 in DNA: TGTGCCAGCAGTTGGGACAGGATGAACACTGAAGCTTTCTGT.

The table lists this clonotype with a few counts. The V and J genes are TRBV14 and TRBJ2-3, with TRBD1 identical over 8 bases. V lost 4 bases, J lost 2 bases, and 8 bases stayed unmatched. The germline CDR1 and CDR2 sequences are SGHDN and FVKESK. CDR3 length: 16 residues. CDR3 DNA sequence: TGTGCCAGCAGCCGCCTACAGGGGGAAACCACAGATACGCAGTATTTT. It is translated as CASSRLQGETTDTQYF. The whole variable domain, remainder taken from reference TRBV14 and TRBJ2-3, is EAGVTQFPSHSVIEKGQTVTLRCDPISGHDNLYWYRRVMGKEIKFLLHFVKESKQDESGMPNNRFLAERTGGTYSTLKVQPAELEDSGVYFCASSRLQGETTDTQYFGPGTRLTVL.

In this sample, this clonotype turned up a few times. V is TRBV24-1 and J is TRBJ2-3; 14 nucleotides match TRBD2. Trimming at V came to 4 bases and at J to 3 bases, leaving 5 bases not matched to a gene. Germline CDR1 reads KGHDR; CDR2 reads SFDVKD. This CDR3 has 17 residues. CDR3 in amino acids: CATSDLGTSGRTDTQYF. In DNA, the CDR3 is TGTGCCACCAGTGACTTGGGGACTAGCGGGAGAACAGATACGCAGTATTTT.

This clonotype appeared a few times. The CDR3 loop reads CASSFGAGGIRDTQYF. CDR3 in DNA: TGTGCCAGCAGTTTTGGAGCGGGCGGCATCAGGGATACGCAGTATTTT. The chain has TRBV27 and TRBJ2-3; D may be TRBD2 (6 bases). Per the germline V gene, CDR1 is MNHEY and CDR2 is SMNVEV (reference sequence). The CDR3 is made up of 16 amino acids. Trimming cost V 3 bases and J 6 bases, with 19 bases left between them.

For this clonotype: Relative to the germline gene, one junction end is altered; a read error may explain this. This sequence joins TRBV24-1 and TRBJ2-5, with TRBD1 matching 7 bases. CDR1 is KGHDR, CDR2 SFDVKD, per germline. The CDR3 contains 17 residues. CDR3 coding DNA: TGTGGCACCAGTGATTTTGTTACAGGGGATCTGGTAGAGACCCAGTACTTC. Protein: CGTSDFVTGDLVETQYF.

The genes are TRBV7-8 and TRBJ2-3, with unresolved D. The CDR3 loop spans 13 amino acids. The germline gives CDR1 SGHVS, CDR2 FQNEAQ. V was clipped by 0 bases and J by 6 bases, with 7 bases between them. CDR3 residues: CASSLAIPDTQYF. The CDR3 nucleotides are TGTGCCAGCAGCTTAGCGATCCCGGATACGCAGTATTTT.

This clonotype has only a few counts. The genes are TRBV28 and TRBJ2-6, with D uncertain. The V gene's germline CDR1 is MDHEN and CDR2 SYDVKM. V lost 4 bases and J lost 0, with 10 bases in between. The CDR3 covers 16 residues. The CDR3 DNA is TGTGCCAGCAGTTCCCGACGTACCTCTGGGGCCAACGTCCTGACTTTC. Protein: CASSSRRTSGANVLTF.

At least ten counts were recorded for this clonotype. V usage is TRBV5-4 and J usage is TRBJ1-4, with unresolved D. Trimming removed 3 bases from V and 4 bases from J, with 10 bases in between. Per germline, CDR1 SGHNT and CDR2 YYREEE (reference sequence). The length of the CDR3 is 14 residues. The CDR3, as DNA: TGTGCCAGCAGCTCGTTTGATCTTAATGAAAAACTGTTTTTT. It encodes CASSSFDLNEKLFF.

The CDR3 sequence: CSARFNRDYLSYEQYF. The CDR3 coding sequence is TGCAGTGCTAGATTTAACCGGGACTATCTTTCCTACGAGCAGTACTTC. J is TRBJ2-7 and V is TRBV20-1; 7 bases are a match to TRBD2. From germline, CDR1 is DFQATT and CDR2 SNEGSKA (reference sequence). The CDR3 runs 16 residues. V trimming: 2 bases; J trimming: 1 base; junction bases outside the gene matches: 11.

The chain uses TRBV3-1 and TRBJ2-1; tentative D call: TRBD1 (7 bases). V was pared by 8 bases and J by 8 bases, with 16 bases between. CDR1 LGHDT and CDR2 YNNKEL come from the germline V gene (reference sequence). This CDR3 comprises 13 residues. The CDR3: CASGGTEVYEQFF. The CDR3 DNA sequence: TGTGCCAGCGGAGGGACAGAGGTTTATGAGCAGTTCTTC.

There are many counts of this clonotype. This chain connects TRBV2 to TRBJ2-7; D could derive from TRBD1 or TRBD2 (9 bases each). V was trimmed by 6 bases and J by 6 bases, leaving 30 bases between them. The germline CDR1 and CDR2 sequences are SNHLY and FYNNEI. This CDR3 contains 18 residues. The CDR3: CASRYSDRGRLAGPEQYF. CDR3 coding DNA: TGTGCCAGCAGATATTCGGACAGGGGTCGGCTAGCGGGGCCCGAGCAGTACTTC.